This T cell receptor beta chain was observed in a study of regulatory T cells in long-lasting Graves disease. General study findings and limits: TRBV28, TRBJ1-2 and TRBJ2-5 were favored in persistent disease.

Time point defined: persistent/refractory GD, antithyroid drugs over 5 years with positive TRAb. PBMC RNA served as the TCR library source. Patients came from an endocrinology department in Xi'an, China. EDTA tubes were used for drawing nine milliliters of peripheral blood. Germline V gene lookup returns CDR1 DFQATT and CDR2 SNEGSKA (reference sequence). V was cut by 4 bases and J by 1 base, with 8 bases left in between. The CDR3 covers 13 residues. At least ten counts were recorded for this clonotype. The target antigen is unknown. Construction of TCR beta libraries relied on iRepertoire HTBI primers and on Arm-PCR targeting CDR3 regions. TCRdb processed the multiplex PCR reads anew with MiXCR; each CDR3 protein has one entry. Among some 340,000 distinct CDR3 sequences listed, 20% to 25% were seen once.

Sequencing used peripheral blood mononuclear cells (PBMCs), obtained when the disease was refractory, from a patient treated with antithyroid drugs. The rearrangement joins TRBV20-1 to TRBJ2-4; D is perhaps TRBD2 (5 bases). The sequence came from a middle-aged woman with Graves disease. The CDR3 DNA follows: TGCAGTGCTAACGGGGATGCCAAAAACATTCAGTACTTC. Translating gives CSANGDAKNIQYF.